Shown below are 10 T cell receptor beta chains from a single sample sequenced in a study of blood T cell repertoires in COVID-19. The assay was immunoSEQ multiplex PCR, and TCRdb's table has in-frame clones only and misses some. The sample has under 250,000 clones, over 80% seen once; the top ten hold approximately 1.8%. The sequenced sample was peripheral blood. Every receptor here comes from a man aged 25 to 40 who had recovered from COVID-19.

The V and J genes are TRBV9 and TRBJ1-6; possibly TRBD1 for D (6 bases). Germline loops: CDR1 SGDLS, CDR2 YYNGEE. Trimming removed 0 bases at V and 9 bases at J, with 13 bases between. This CDR3 is built from 15 residues. CDR3: CASSVGGGETSPLHF. In nucleotides, the CDR3 is TGTGCCAGCAGCGTAGGAGGGGGAGAGACTTCACCCCTCCACTTT.

The chain couples TRBV3-1 (or the pseudogene TRBV3-2) to TRBJ1-1; no definite D call. CDR3 length: 13 amino acids. V was clipped by 5 bases and J by 0 bases, with 7 bases between them. CDR1 and CDR2 (germline): LGHDT, YNNKEL (reference sequence). The CDR3 DNA reads as TGTGCCAGCAGCGCGGCCCTGAACACTGAAGCTTTCTTT. This encodes CASSAALNTEAFF.

The rearrangement links TRBV10-3 to TRBJ1-5, with TRBD1 matching 11 bases. Germline V gene data show CDR1 as ENHRY and CDR2 as SYGVKD. This CDR3 comprises 15 residues. Losses at the gene ends were 4 bases for V and 7 bases for J; bases not matched to a gene: 6. Here the CDR3 DNA reads TGTGCCATCAGTGGGGGACAGGGGGTTCAACAGCCCCAGCATTTT. Residues: CAISGGQGVQQPQHF.

The J gene is TRBJ1-2, the V gene TRBV4-1; 9 bases are a match to TRBD1. Trimming at V came to 0 bases and at J to 4 bases, leaving 6 bases not matched to a gene. The CDR3 totals 16 residues. Germline V lookup: CDR1 MGHRA, CDR2 YSYEKL. CDR3 sequence (DNA): TGCGCCAGCAGCCAAGAACAGGGGGCGCCCAGCTATGGCTACACCTTC. Translating it yields CASSQEQGAPSYGYTF.

The chain carries TRBV19 and TRBJ2-7; TRBD1 might be the D (6 bases). This CDR3 has 11 residues. The germline V gene encodes CDR1 LNHDA and CDR2 SQIVND (reference sequence). Trimming took off 9 bases at V and 5 bases at J, with 11 bases between the two ends. In DNA form, the CDR3 reads TGTGCCAGGACACAGGGAAACGAGCAGTACGTC. Its protein is CARTQGNEQYV.

The V gene is TRBV6-6, the J gene TRBJ2-1; possibly TRBD2 for D (6 bases). The V end lost 5 bases, the J end lost 5 bases, and 10 bases lay between the germline ends. CDR1 is MNHNY and CDR2 is SVGAGI in the germline V gene (reference sequence). The CDR3 is 13 amino acids. CDR3 bases: TGTGCCAGCAGTGAGGGCGGGGACAATGAGCAGTTCTTC. It codes for CASSEGGDNEQFF.

On this clone: A much larger clonotype is one base distant, so this may be a read error. The V and J genes are TRBV5-1 and TRBJ2-5, with D tentatively TRBD1 (6 bases). V lost 7 bases to trimming and J lost 5 bases, with 18 bases between them. CDR1 and CDR2 from the germline V gene are SGHRS and YFSETQ. This CDR3 has 14 amino acids. CDR3 amino acids: CASREQGISETQYF. For the CDR3, the DNA is TGCGCCAGCCGGGAACAGGGAATCTCGGAGACCCAGTACTTC.

This clone was recorded only once. V is TRBV28 and J is TRBJ2-7, with 13 nucleotides matching TRBD2. Per germline, CDR1 MDHEN and CDR2 SYDVKM. With 8 bases clipped from V and 2 bases from J, the junction kept 0 bases outside the gene matches. CDR3 length equals 13 residues. The CDR3 loop is CASGTSGAYEQYV. Here the CDR3 DNA reads TGTGCCAGCGGGACTAGCGGGGCCTACGAGCAGTACGTC.

This chain joins TRBV7-2 and TRBJ1-2; D gene unclear. Germline V gives CDR1 SGHTA, CDR2 FQGNSA. V was cut by 0 bases and J by 5 bases, with 4 bases left in between. The CDR3 spans 12 residues. The CDR3 region is CASSLAEYGYTF. The CDR3 DNA reads TGTGCCAGCAGCTTAGCAGAGTATGGCTACACCTTC.

A note on this clone: The same CDR3 is also encoded by other DNA sequences in this sample. The chain links TRBV5-1 to TRBJ2-7; 9 nucleotides align to TRBD2. This CDR3 has 16 residues. After removal of 5 bases from V and 0 bases from J, the junction contained 9 bases not matched to a gene. CDR1 and CDR2 (germline): SGHRS, YFSETQ. CDR3 loop: CASSRGGGGASYEQYF. CDR3 in DNA: TGCGCCAGCAGTCGAGGGGGCGGGGGGGCCTCCTACGAGCAGTACTTC.